These 24 T cell receptor beta chains were all obtained from the same sample, sequenced in a study of blood T cell repertoires in COVID-19. Measured with immunoSEQ multiplex PCR; TCRdb has only the in-frame clones, and not every one. This sample carries some 8,000 clones, about four fifths of them seen once, and the ten largest clones take 18%. The sequenced sample was peripheral blood. Receptor source: a human donor with active COVID-19. The donor label of this sample is uncertain.

The chain recombines TRBV2 with TRBJ1-2; D is undetermined. V was pared by 5 bases and J by 8 bases, with 12 bases between. The CDR3 totals 12 residues. Germline V gives CDR1 SNHLY, CDR2 FYNNEI. CDR3 DNA: TGTGCCAGCAGTACCACAGCGGAGGGCTACACCTTC. This codes for CASSTTAEGYTF.

This clone has only one observation. The rearrangement links TRBV5-1 to TRBJ2-7; 9 bases line up with TRBD2. Germline V CDR1 and CDR2: SGHRS, YFSETQ. This CDR3 has 15 residues. J lost 5 bases, V lost 5 bases, and 11 bases had no gene match. The CDR3 spells CASSSSGTSPHEQYF. The CDR3 DNA is TGCGCCAGCAGTTCCTCCGGGACTAGCCCCCACGAGCAGTACTTC.

This chain connects TRBV6-5 to TRBJ2-7; D unclear. Trimming removed 0 bases at V and 6 bases at J, with 9 bases between. The CDR3 is made up of 13 amino acids. Germline assignment: CDR1 MNHEY and CDR2 SVGAGI. CDR3 in amino acids: CASSYSRVGEQYF. In nucleotides, the CDR3 is TGTGCCAGCAGTTACTCTCGGGTGGGCGAGCAGTACTTC.

In its sample, this clone was seen once. This sequence joins TRBV9 and TRBJ2-5; the D gene is possibly TRBD1 (6 bases). The V gene lost 1 base and the J gene lost 5 bases, with 9 bases spanning the gap. The length of the CDR3 is 13 residues. CDR1 SGDLS and CDR2 YYNGEE come from the germline V gene. The CDR3 protein is CASSVQGWETQYF. CDR3 coding DNA: TGTGCCAGCAGCGTACAGGGGTGGGAGACCCAGTACTTC.

This clone occurred once. The rearrangement links TRBV5-4 to TRBJ1-4, with D perhaps matching TRBD1 (6 bases). V was pared by 0 bases and J by 6 bases, with 15 bases between. This CDR3 contains 16 residues. CDR1 is SGHNT, CDR2 YYREEE, per germline (reference sequence). This CDR3 is CASSLGRQATDEKLFF. The CDR3 DNA follows: TGTGCCAGCAGCTTGGGGAGACAGGCCACCGATGAAAAACTGTTTTTT.

This clone appeared once. The chain has TRBV7-2 and TRBJ1-5, with 7 bases fitting TRBD1. The J segment lost 3 bases and the V segment lost 0 bases, leaving 8 bases of the junction unmatched. The CDR3 is 17 residues long. CDR1 is SGHTA and CDR2 is FQGNSA in the germline V gene. The CDR3 spells CASSLALDRYDNQPQHF. Here the CDR3 DNA reads TGTGCCAGCAGCTTAGCCCTGGACAGGTATGACAATCAGCCCCAGCATTTT.

This chain links TRBV7-9 with TRBJ2-1; TRBD2 might be the D (5 bases). The V gene's germline CDR1 is SEHNR and CDR2 FQNEAQ (reference sequence). This CDR3 is built from 14 residues. Between the trimmed V and J ends, which lost 7 bases and 2 bases, there was a span of 12 bases. This CDR3 is CASTVAGAYNEQFF. CDR3 sequence (DNA): TGTGCCAGCACCGTCGCGGGTGCCTACAATGAGCAGTTCTTC. The full variable domain, completed using reference TRBV7-9 and TRBJ2-1, is DTGVSQNPRHKITKRGQNVTFRCDPISEHNRLYWYRQTLGQGPEFLTYFQNEAQLEKSRLLSDRFSAERPKGSFSTLEIQRTEQGDSAMYLCASTVAGAYNEQFFGPGTRLTVL.

The V and J genes are TRBV7-9 and TRBJ1-4; D call uncertain. The CDR3 totals 14 residues. Germline V lookup: CDR1 SEHNR, CDR2 FQNEAQ (reference sequence). The germline V and J ends were trimmed by 4 bases and 5 bases, with 11 bases remaining between them. CDR3 nucleotides: TGTGCCAGCAGCTCCAGACCGGAGAATGAAAAACTGTTTTTT. Protein: CASSSRPENEKLFF.

The chain employs TRBV2 and TRBJ1-5; 8 bases are a match to TRBD1. J was trimmed by 5 bases and V by 8 bases; bases with no gene match: 5. The CDR3 extends over 13 amino acids. Germline CDR1 and CDR2: SNHLY and FYNNEI. The CDR3 region is CASGAGGHQPQHF. In nucleotides, the CDR3 is TGTGCCAGCGGGGCAGGGGGCCATCAGCCCCAGCATTTT.

V and J are TRBV4-1 and TRBJ1-4, with a tentative D call TRBD1 (5 bases). The CDR3 loop spans 14 amino acids. CDR1 and CDR2 from the germline V gene are MGHRA and YSYEKL. Deletions cut 0 bases from V and 10 bases from J, with 12 bases between. CDR3 in amino acids: CASSQDMRRGKLFF. The CDR3 region has the DNA TGCGCCAGCAGCCAAGATATGAGAAGGGGAAAACTGTTTTTT.

This rearrangement joins TRBV29-1 to TRBJ2-2; 9 bases line up with TRBD1. The CDR3 contains 13 residues. V dropped 4 bases and J dropped 6; count of bases not matched to a gene: 3. CDR1 and CDR2 (germline): SQVTM, ANQGSEA. The CDR3 is CSVAWTGAGELFF. DNA of the CDR3: TGCAGCGTTGCCTGGACAGGGGCCGGGGAGCTGTTTTTT.

This clone occurred a few times. The chain couples TRBV19 to TRBJ1-1; 7 bases are shared with TRBD1. This CDR3 is 12 amino acids long. V was clipped by 7 bases and J by 5 bases; unmatched bases: 4. Germline-derived CDR1 and CDR2 are LNHDA and SQIVND (reference sequence). CDR3 region: CASIQGGTEAFF. The DNA for the CDR3 is TGTGCCAGTATCCAGGGGGGAACTGAAGCTTTCTTT.

V usage is TRBV19 and J usage is TRBJ1-2; 9 bases fit TRBD1. The germline gives CDR1 LNHDA, CDR2 SQIVND (reference sequence). This CDR3 region has 14 residues. Unmatched junction bases numbered 5, after V lost 5 bases and J lost 4 bases. The CDR3 coding sequence is TGTGCCAGTAGTGGGACAGGGTCGGCCTATGGCTACACCTTC. Its protein product is CASSGTGSAYGYTF.

V is TRBV24-1 and J is TRBJ2-2; D possibly corresponds to TRBD2 (6 bases). The CDR3 covers 14 residues. V was clipped by 8 bases and J by 5 bases, with 14 bases between them. The germline V gene encodes CDR1 KGHDR and CDR2 SFDVKD. Here the CDR3 DNA reads TGTGCCACCACCGCTTCCGGAGGGACCGGGGAGCTGTTTTTT. This sequence encodes CATTASGGTGELFF.

The chain joins TRBV28 to TRBJ1-5, with D tentatively TRBD1 (5 bases). Looked up from germline, CDR1 is MDHEN and CDR2 is SYDVKM. V lost 3 bases to trimming and J lost 6 bases, with 12 bases between them. This CDR3 spans 14 amino acids. Written as DNA, the CDR3 is TGTGCCAGCAGTTTCTCCAGGGTGGTTCAGCCCCAGCATTTT. Its protein is CASSFSRVVQPQHF.

The chain carries TRBV19 and TRBJ2-7, with no clear D. Germline loops: CDR1 LNHDA, CDR2 SQIVND (reference sequence). Deletions cut 5 bases from V and 4 bases from J, with 12 bases between. The CDR3 is 13 residues long. CDR3 residues: CASSLQNRYEQYF. CDR3 bases: TGTGCCAGTAGTTTGCAGAACCGATACGAGCAGTACTTC.

This chain connects TRBV29-1 to TRBJ1-2; maybe TRBD1 (5 bases). V was clipped by 7 bases and J by 7 bases, with 16 bases between them. The CDR3 length is 12 residues. The germline V gene encodes CDR1 SQVTM and CDR2 ANQGSEA. The CDR3 DNA sequence: TGCAGCGGAGGGGAGGGGAGTGGTGGCTACACCTTC. Its protein product is CSGGEGSGGYTF. Filled out from reference TRBV29-1 and TRBJ1-2, the complete variable domain reads SAVISQKPSRDICQRGTSLTIQCQVDSQVTMMFWYRQQPGQSLTLIATANQGSEATYESGFVIDKFPISRPNLTFSTLTVSNMSPEDSSIYLCSGGEGSGGYTFGSGTRLTVV.

The CDR3: CASSLGDREDSPLHF. The CDR3 nucleotides are TGTGCCAGCAGCTTAGGGGACAGGGAAGATTCACCCCTCCACTTT. V gene TRBV11-2 combines with J gene TRBJ1-6; 9 nucleotides line up with TRBD1. The trim removed 1 base at V and 8 bases at J, leaving 3 bases unmatched. The germline gives CDR1 SGHAT, CDR2 FQNNGV. CDR3 length equals 15 residues.

The chain recombines TRBV5-4 with TRBJ2-7; D might be TRBD1 (6 bases). Germline V gives CDR1 SGHNT, CDR2 YYREEE (reference sequence). The length of the CDR3 is 15 residues. V was clipped by 1 base and J by 4 bases, with 15 bases between them. CDR3 in DNA: TGTGCCAGCAGCTTGCAGGGGAGTCTTGGGTACGAGCAGTACTTC. It specifies CASSLQGSLGYEQYF.

The chain couples TRBV2 to TRBJ2-1, with D tentatively TRBD2 (5 bases). The CDR3 runs to 11 residues. Germline values: CDR1 SNHLY, CDR2 FYNNEI. Trimming removed 3 bases from V and 8 bases from J, with 5 bases in between. The CDR3 here is CASSEGDEQFF. CDR3 nucleotides: TGTGCCAGCAGTGAGGGAGATGAGCAGTTCTTC.

The chain is built from TRBV4-2 and TRBJ2-7; D is perhaps TRBD2 (7 bases). Germline CDR1 and CDR2: LGHNA and YNFKEQ. This CDR3 contains 15 residues. V was clipped by 3 bases and J by 6 bases, with 18 bases between them. CDR3 protein: CASSQGGGELGEQYF. In DNA form, the CDR3 reads TGTGCCAGCAGCCAGGGAGGGGGAGAGCTCGGCGAGCAGTACTTC.

The chain joins TRBV6-1 to TRBJ2-1; 7 positions match TRBD2. Unmatched junction bases numbered 7, after V lost 1 base and J lost 7 bases. The germline CDR1 and CDR2 sequences are MNHNS and SASEGT. The CDR3 spans 15 residues. The CDR3 DNA reads as TGTGCCAGCAGTGAAGGCACCGGGGGGTGGAATGAGCAGTTCTTC. Translated, it gives CASSEGTGGWNEQFF.

The chain employs TRBV4-1 and TRBJ1-1; 8 bases are a match to TRBD1. This CDR3 spans 14 amino acids. Germline loops: CDR1 MGHRA, CDR2 YSYEKL. The V segment lost 3 bases and the J segment 6 bases; nucleotides outside the gene matches: 6. CDR3 residues: CASSHLGTGSEAFF. For the CDR3, the DNA is TGCGCCAGCAGCCATCTCGGGACAGGCTCTGAAGCTTTCTTT.

This clone rates as large. J is TRBJ1-2 and V is TRBV7-2; D remains unclear. This CDR3 is 13 amino acids long. The V and J ends lost 1 base and 4 bases respectively, with 7 bases between them. Per germline, CDR1 SGHTA and CDR2 FQGNSA. The CDR3 DNA reads as TGTGCCAGCAGCTTAGTAGAAACCTATGGCTACACCTTC. It translates to CASSLVETYGYTF.